What follows describes a single T cell receptor beta chain. TCRbeta library preparation incorporated unique molecular identifiers. TCRdb independently ran MiXCR on the PCR reads; one entry per CDR3 protein. There are 450,000 to 600,000 distinct CDR3 sequences in the sample; about a sixth occur only once, and 2.5% to 3.5% lies in the top ten. These data are taken from a study of T-cell reconstitution after alpha-beta-depleted transplantation in children. Trimming removed 4 bases from V and 3 bases from J, with 11 bases in between. The length of the CDR3 is 14 residues. Germline lookup yields CDR1 SGHRS and CDR2 YFSETQ.

Sequenced material: PBMCs from the stem cell graft donor, taken from the stem cell graft. The clonotype originates from a human donor who donated a stem cell graft to a child with acute lymphoblastic leukemia. This rearrangement joins TRBV5-1 to TRBJ1-5; D is possibly TRBD1 (5 bases). The CDR3 coding sequence is TGCGCCAGCAGCATCGACAGCCTCAATCAGCCCCAGCATTTT. Protein product: CASSIDSLNQPQHF.